This T cell receptor (beta chain) derives from a study of T cell changes during pregnancy in multiple sclerosis. V lost 2 bases, J lost 2 bases, and 3 bases stayed unmatched. The CDR3 covers 16 residues. Looked up from germline, CDR1 is MNHEY and CDR2 is SVGAGI. This clone was seen more than once but under ten times. Sequenced by immunoSEQ multiplex PCR; TCRdb stores in-frame clones only, minus some. The data show approximately 23,000 clones, less than 95% seen once. The rearrangement uses TRBV6-5 and TRBJ2-6, with TRBD1 matching over 7 bases. The receptor was isolated from a female donor in good health, enrolled as a control in a pregnancy study. The material sequenced was CD4+ T cells from peripheral blood mononuclear cells, taken in the third trimester of pregnancy. DNA for the CDR3: TGTGCCAGCAGTTACGACAGGGTGGCTGGGGCCAACGTCCTGACTTTC. It encodes CASSYDRVAGANVLTF.